Listed here are 23 T cell receptor beta chains from one sample, sequenced in a study of T cell repertoires in ileal Crohn's disease. The repertoire was sequenced with immunoSEQ multiplex PCR; TCRdb's copy has only in-frame clones and lacks some. The table lists more than 13,000 clones, just under 80% of them singletons. Time point here: neoterminal ileum biopsy at postoperative endoscopy, about 6 months after surgery. The specimen was ileal tissue. These receptors all come from an adult with Crohn's disease.

This chain connects TRBV29-1 to TRBJ1-1; D gene uncertain. The CDR3 is 13 amino acids. CDR1 and CDR2 (germline): SQVTM, ANQGSEA. V was pared by 3 bases and J by 1 base, with 9 bases between. The CDR3 DNA reads as TGCAGCGTTGATCGGGCCGAGAACACTGAAGCTTTCTTT. This encodes CSVDRAENTEAFF.

This sequence joins TRBV19 and TRBJ1-1; 7 bases line up with TRBD1. After removal of 4 bases from V and 5 bases from J, the junction contained 7 bases not matched to a gene. CDR3 length: 14 residues. Looked up from germline, CDR1 is LNHDA and CDR2 is SQIVND (reference sequence). The CDR3 DNA is TGTGCCAGTAGTAGAGAGACAGGGTGGACTGAAGCTTTCTTT. It translates to CASSRETGWTEAFF.

The chain employs TRBV5-1 and TRBJ2-2; 9 nucleotides agree with TRBD1. V lost 4 bases, J lost 7 bases, and 17 bases stayed unmatched. CDR1 and CDR2 (germline): SGHRS, YFSETQ. The CDR3 loop spans 18 amino acids. The CDR3 region has the DNA TGCGCCAGCAGCCCGGGACGGACAGGGGACACTCCATACGGGGAGCTGTTTTTT. The encoded protein is CASSPGRTGDTPYGELFF. The full variable domain, in which reference TRBV5-1 and TRBJ2-2 provide the parts outside the CDR3, is KAGVTQTPRYLIKTRGQQVTLSCSPISGHRSVSWYQQTPGQGLQFLFEYFSETQRNKGNFPGRFSGRQFSNSRSEMNVSTLELGDSALYLCASSPGRTGDTPYGELFFGEGSRLTVL.

Written as DNA, the CDR3 is TGTGCCAGCAGTTTCGCGACAGGGTGGGTCGAGCAGTACTTC. It encodes CASSFATGWVEQYF. The chain is built from TRBV28 and TRBJ2-7; 7 nucleotides agree with TRBD1. This CDR3 is 14 amino acids long. The germline V gene has CDR1 MDHEN and CDR2 SYDVKM. V was pared by 3 bases and J by 6 bases, with 8 bases of the junction left unmatched.

This rearrangement joins TRBV19 to TRBJ1-1; D is uncertain. This CDR3 is built from 16 residues. The V gene's germline CDR1 is LNHDA and CDR2 SQIVND (reference sequence). The V end was cut by 3 bases, the J end by 2 bases, with 16 bases between. CDR3 protein: CASSIPRTAANTEAFF. As DNA, the CDR3 is TGTGCCAGTAGTATCCCCCGAACAGCGGCAAACACTGAAGCTTTCTTT.

V is TRBV27 and J is TRBJ2-6; D might be TRBD2 (5 bases). The CDR3 runs 16 residues. Germline lookup yields CDR1 MNHEY and CDR2 SMNVEV (reference sequence). Trimming took 4 bases from V and 4 from J, leaving 14 bases between them. In DNA form, the CDR3 reads TGTGCCAGCAGTTATGGTGGGAGAAAAGGGGCCAACGTCCTGACTTTC. This codes for CASSYGGRKGANVLTF. The full variable domain, rest sourced from reference TRBV27 and TRBJ2-6, is EAQVTQNPRYLITVTGKKLTVTCSQNMNHEYMSWYRQDPGLGLRQIYYSMNVEVTDKGDVPEGYKVSRKEKRNFPLILESPSPNQTSLYFCASSYGGRKGANVLTFGAGSRLTVL.

This chain joins TRBV11-2 and TRBJ1-4; perhaps TRBD1 as D (6 bases). The germline V and J ends were trimmed by 1 base and 8 bases, with 14 bases remaining between them. This CDR3 contains 15 residues. CDR1 and CDR2 (germline): SGHAT, FQNNGV. The CDR3 here is CASSLAFRGSEKLFF. In DNA form, the CDR3 reads TGTGCCAGCAGCTTAGCCTTCAGGGGTTCCGAAAAACTGTTTTTT.

Notes on this clone: Other DNA sequences from this sample encode an identical CDR3 as well. The chain has TRBV28 and TRBJ1-5, with D possibly being TRBD1 (6 bases). Trimming removed 6 bases at V and 6 bases at J, with 18 bases between. Germline lookup yields CDR1 MDHEN and CDR2 SYDVKM. The CDR3 loop spans 15 amino acids. Written as DNA, the CDR3 is TGTGCCAGCAGACCCCAAGGGGGAAGGGGTCAGCCCCAGCATTTT. Amino acids: CASRPQGGRGQPQHF.

CDR3 DNA sequence: TGTGCCAGCAGTCGGGACACAGCTGGAAACACCATATATTTT. This sequence encodes CASSRDTAGNTIYF. The chain has TRBV7-2 and TRBJ1-3; TRBD1 might be the D (6 bases). Germline CDR1 reads SGHTA; CDR2 reads FQGNSA. CDR3 length: 14 amino acids. V lost 6 bases to trimming and J lost 2 bases, with 11 bases between them.

The chain links TRBV19 to TRBJ2-2; 7 bases fit TRBD2. V lost 9 bases, J lost 6 bases, and 7 bases stayed unmatched. The germline gives CDR1 LNHDA, CDR2 SQIVND (reference sequence). The CDR3 has 13 residues. The CDR3 DNA reads as TGTGCCAGCAGCGGGACGAATGCCGGGGAGCTGTTTTTT. As protein: CASSGTNAGELFF.

This chain connects TRBV7-2 to TRBJ1-4, with D hard to call. The germline V gene encodes CDR1 SGHTA and CDR2 FQGNSA. The CDR3 has 15 amino acids. V was clipped by 4 bases and J by 4 bases, with 13 bases between them. This CDR3 is CASSSMTSVNEKLFF. In DNA form, the CDR3 reads TGTGCCAGCAGCTCCATGACCTCCGTTAATGAAAAACTGTTTTTT.

Note on this clone: Sequence at one end of the junction differs from germline and may be a read error. The V gene is TRBV7-2, the J gene TRBJ1-1; 8 nucleotides match TRBD1. The CDR3 length is 16 residues. Germline loops: CDR1 SGHTA, CDR2 FQGNSA. This CDR3 reads CASSLAPTGAKTEAFF. The DNA of the CDR3 is TGTGCCAGCAGTTTAGCCCCGACAGGGGCTAAAACTGAAGCTTTCTTT.

This chain joins TRBV4-1 and TRBJ2-3; D may be TRBD2 (6 bases). Germline CDR1 reads MGHRA; CDR2 reads YSYEKL. Trimming took off 1 base at V and 1 base at J, with 12 bases between the two ends. This CDR3 has 16 amino acids. The chain's CDR3 is CASSQGWGGGTDTQYF. CDR3 nucleotide sequence: TGCGCCAGCAGCCAAGGGTGGGGCGGGGGCACAGATACGCAGTATTTT.

CDR3 residues: CASSVVAGAGELFF. CDR3 in DNA: TGTGCCAGTAGTGTTGTAGCGGGAGCCGGGGAGCTGTTTTTT. The genes are TRBV19 and TRBJ2-2, with TRBD2 identical over 9 bases. Germline V gives CDR1 LNHDA, CDR2 SQIVND (reference sequence). The length of the CDR3 is 14 residues. V trimming: 5 bases; J trimming: 6 bases; junction bases outside the gene matches: 4.

J is TRBJ2-1 and V is TRBV5-1; no clear D gene. Germline V gene sequence: CDR1 SGHRS, CDR2 YFSETQ. V lost 2 bases, J lost 6 bases, and 3 bases lay in between. The length of the CDR3 is 11 residues. The CDR3 DNA reads TGCGCCAGCAGCTTCGGCAATGAGCAGTTCTTC. This gives the protein CASSFGNEQFF.

In DNA, the CDR3 is TGTGCCAGCAGCGTACGCCCCAATTCACCCCTCCACTTT. Translated: CASSVRPNSPLHF. The chain employs TRBV9 and TRBJ1-6; no definite D call. Germline CDR1 and CDR2: SGDLS and YYNGEE. With 1 base removed from V and 7 bases from J, the gap between germline ends came to 6 bases. The CDR3 extends over 13 amino acids.

The V and J genes are TRBV6-6 and TRBJ1-1, with D unclear. The CDR3 runs 14 residues. V gave up 0 bases and J gave up 3 bases, with 8 bases separating them. Per the germline V gene, CDR1 is MNHNY and CDR2 is SVGAGI (reference sequence). Here the CDR3 reads CASSYSRVDTEAFF. The CDR3 DNA reads TGTGCCAGCAGTTACTCCAGAGTAGACACTGAAGCTTTCTTT.

The genes are TRBV19 and TRBJ2-7, with D maybe TRBD1 (5 bases). CDR1 is LNHDA and CDR2 is SQIVND in the germline V gene (reference sequence). The CDR3 loop spans 18 amino acids. V was cut by 3 bases and J by 2 bases, with 23 bases left in between. CDR3 sequence (DNA): TGTGCCAGTAGTATCAAAACCCCACAGGATTTCTGGGCCTACGAGCAGTACTTC. This encodes CASSIKTPQDFWAYEQYF.

This chain links TRBV25-1 with TRBJ2-3; TRBD2 matches 8 bases. J gave up 1 base and V 2 bases, and 2 bases lay outside the gene matches. This CDR3 spans 15 amino acids. The germline V gene encodes CDR1 MGHDK and CDR2 SYGVNS. The CDR3 DNA is TGTGCCAGCAGTGAAATGGGACTAGGCACAGATACGCAGTATTTT. Protein: CASSEMGLGTDTQYF.

The chain has TRBV7-3 and TRBJ1-1, with D perhaps TRBD1 (5 bases). Germline CDR1 SGHTA, CDR2 FQGTGA. V was shortened by 0 bases and J by 2 bases, with 10 bases between the two germline ends. CDR3 length equals 15 residues. CDR3 bases: TGTGCCAGCAGCTTAACGGGACGGAGCAACACTGAAGCTTTCTTT. Amino acid sequence: CASSLTGRSNTEAFF.

The chain carries TRBV13 and TRBJ2-2; TRBD2 matches at 13 bases. Germline-derived CDR1 and CDR2 are PRHDT and FYEKMQ (reference sequence). CDR3 length: 17 amino acids. V dropped 2 bases and J dropped 4; count of bases not matched to a gene: 4. CDR3 sequence reads: CASSLRGTSGTTGELFF. Written as DNA, the CDR3 is TGTGCCAGCAGCTTAAGAGGGACTAGCGGGACCACCGGGGAGCTGTTTTTT.

V is TRBV5-1 and J is TRBJ2-7; D uncertain. The CDR3 runs to 14 residues. The germline V and J ends were trimmed by 0 bases and 7 bases, with 14 bases remaining between them. Per germline, CDR1 SGHRS and CDR2 YFSETQ. The CDR3: CASSLDGSNREQYF. The CDR3 DNA is TGCGCCAGCAGCTTGGATGGCTCTAACCGGGAGCAGTACTTC.

The chain carries TRBV29-1 and TRBJ1-2; 8 bases map to TRBD1. With V trimmed by 6 bases and J by 8 bases, 8 bases remained unmatched. CDR3 size: 12 residues. CDR1 is SQVTM, CDR2 ANQGSEA, per germline. The CDR3 DNA follows: TGCAGCGTGGACAGGGCCCCGGACGGCTACACCTTC. Residues: CSVDRAPDGYTF.